A selection of T cell receptor beta chains follows, all from one sample in a study of cytomegalovirus exposure and HLA in healthy donors. Sequencing was performed with immunoSEQ multiplex PCR; in TCRdb, only in-frame clones are kept and a portion is missing. The sample comprises around 210,000 clones, 85% of which are singletons, and roughly 0.24% rests with the top ten. The source material was PBMCs. These receptors all stem from a girl between 2 and 10 years old in good health and CMV-seronegative. The CDR3 runs from the conserved cysteine through the conserved F or W. Each record gives: J gene, D gene, clone size, V gene, CDR3 DNA, CDR3 protein. The D gene is left open where the match is weak. Part of the rows lack a size; the others show once, few, many or a class for expanded clones.

TRBJ2-7 | - | - | TRBV21-1 | TGTGCCAGCAGCGAAAGACTCCGGGTTTCTTACTACGAGCAGTACTTC | CASSERLRVSYYEQYF
TRBJ1-3 | - | - | TRBV4-1 | TGCGCCAGCAGCCAAGTGGGCAGCTCTGGAAACACCATATATTTT | CASSQVGSSGNTIYF
TRBJ2-2 | TRBD1 | - | TRBV14 | TGTGCCAGCAGCCAAGGGGCAGGGGGCACCGGGGAGCTGTTTTTT | CASSQGAGGTGELFF
TRBJ1-2 | - | - | TRBV19 | TGTGCCAGTAGCGAGGGGGTTACCTATGGCTACACCTTC | CASSEGVTYGYTF
TRBJ1-4 | TRBD1 | - | TRBV29-1 | TGCAGCGTGAAGGGGGGGAGGACAGGGAATGAAAAACTGTTTTTT | CSVKGGRTGNEKLFF
TRBJ2-1 | - | - | TRBV30 | TGTGCCTGGGTAGCGCTCAGCTCCTACAATGAGCAGTTCTTC | CAWVALSSYNEQFF
TRBJ2-1 | - | - | TRBV30 | TGTGCCTGGGTCAACAGGGTTGATGAGCAGTTCTTC | CAWVNRVDEQFF
TRBJ2-5 | TRBD2 | - | TRBV19 | TGTGCCAGTAGTATTGGCGGGGGGAGGAGAGAGACCCAGTACTTC | CASSIGGGRRETQYF
TRBJ2-2 | - | - | TRBV4-1 | TGCGCCAGCAGCCAGAGCCAGGTAACGAACACCGGGGAGCTGTTTTTT | CASSQSQVTNTGELFF
TRBJ2-2 | TRBD1 | - | TRBV6-6 | TGTGCCAGCAGACCGGGGACAGGGCTTGGCGGGGAGCTGTTTTTT | CASRPGTGLGGELFF
TRBJ2-5 | - | - | TRBV29-1 | TGCAGCGTTCCCGGGACTGCCAGTGGGACCCAGTACTTC | CSVPGTASGTQYF
TRBJ2-1 | TRBD2 | - | TRBV11-2 | TGTGCCAGCAGCCTACCAGCGGGGGGCCCCGGGAATGAGCAGTTCTTC | CASSLPAGGPGNEQFF
TRBJ1-4 | TRBD1 | - | TRBV19 | TGTGCCAGTAATATGACAGGGCCGAGGACTAATGAAAAACTGTTTTTT | CASNMTGPRTNEKLFF
TRBJ2-1 | TRBD2 | - | TRBV5-4 | TGTGCCAGCAGCTTGGATAGCGGGACCCAGTTCTTC | CASSLDSGTQFF
TRBJ2-2 | TRBD1 | - | TRBV5-6 | TGTGCCAGCAGCTACGGGACAGGTAGAGGCGCCGGGGAGCTGTTTTTT | CASSYGTGRGAGELFF
TRBJ1-5 | TRBD1 | - | TRBV18 | TGTGCCAGCTCACCAGGGACAGGGACGAATCAGCCCCAGCATTTT | CASSPGTGTNQPQHF
TRBJ2-5 | - | - | TRBV19 | TGTGCCAGTAGTATCGGGCTCGCCCGGGGAGTACAAGAGACCCAGTACTTC | CASSIGLARGVQETQYF
TRBJ1-1 | - | few | TRBV6-1 | TGTGCCAGCAGTGAACGGAGGAGGAACACTGAAGCTTTCTTT | CASSERRRNTEAFF
TRBJ2-1 | - | - | TRBV6-1 | TGTGCCAGCGGTGGCGGGATTTCCTACAATGAGCAGTTCTTC | CASGGGISYNEQFF
TRBJ1-5 | - | - | TRBV18 | TGTGCCAGCTCACCAGGGCACCTCCGTTTGGGCAATCAGCCCCAGCATTTT | CASSPGHLRLGNQPQHF
TRBJ2-1 | TRBD2 | few | TRBV4-2 | TGTGCCAGCAGCCAACCCCGCGGGGGGGGGTTCAATGAGCAGTTCTTC | CASSQPRGGGFNEQFF
TRBJ2-5 | TRBD2 | - | TRBV27 | TGTGCCAGCAGTTCCCGACTAGCGGGGGAAGAGACCCAGTACTTC | CASSSRLAGEETQYF
TRBJ2-7 | TRBD1 | - | TRBV27 | TGTGCCAGCAGGTGGGGACAGGGTCTCTACGAGCAGTACTTC | CASRWGQGLYEQYF
TRBJ1-1 | - | - | TRBV6-5 | TGTGCCGCGGGCACTGAAGCTTTCTTT | CAAGTEAFF
TRBJ1-4 | TRBD1 | - | TRBV6-5 | TGTGCCAGCAGTTACGCAGGGGGGAGGGAAAAACTGTTTTTT | CASSYAGGREKLFF
TRBJ2-3 | TRBD2 | - | TRBV5-1 | TGCGCCAGCAGCCCAAGGACTAGCGGGAGCACAGATACGCAGTATTTT | CASSPRTSGSTDTQYF
TRBJ2-3 | TRBD2 | - | TRBV9 | TGTGCCAGCAGCGTGGGGACTAGCGGGGGCACAGATACGCAGTATTTT | CASSVGTSGGTDTQYF
TRBJ2-7 | - | - | TRBV7-9 | TGTTCCAGCAGCTTAGGGCTTGGCAGGGATCCCTACGAGCAGTACTTC | CSSSLGLGRDPYEQYF
TRBJ1-6 | TRBD1 | - | TRBV5-4 | TGTGCCACCGGTCGACAGGGTGAGGCCCAATTGAGGAGTTCACCCCTCCACTTT | CATGRQGEAQLRSSPLHF